This TCR beta chain was sequenced during a study of shared clonotypes between healthy human individuals. General study results and limits: Generation probabilities were higher for clonotypes shared across all four sorted-subset donors than for unshared ones. Collection of samples was limited to blood; tissue repertoires likely differ.

Several immunoSEQ plates held equal portions of the genomic DNA taken from each subset. The sorted-subset replicate PCRs were given about 200 ng DNA, which is approximately 30,000 T cell genomes. The repertoire was sequenced with immunoSEQ multiplex PCR; TCRdb's copy has only in-frame clones and lacks some. The data hold under 2,000,000 clones, with approximately 94% observed a single time. This CDR3 comprises 13 residues. Looked up from germline, CDR1 is GTSNPN and CDR2 is SVGIG (reference sequence). Trimming took 0 bases from V and 6 from J, leaving 11 bases between them. For this clone: The antigen remains undetermined. Other DNA variants within this sample encode the same CDR3.

CD45RO-negative cells were positively selected for CCR7, leaving out terminally differentiated effector memory CD45RA+ cells. Sequenced material: naive CD8+ T cells sorted from blood. The J gene is TRBJ1-2, the V gene TRBV30, with D perhaps TRBD1 (5 bases). This sequence was found in a young man in good health. CDR3 nucleotide sequence: TGTGCCTGGAGTGTAGGGGTAGGGGATGGCTACACCTTC. Its protein product is CAWSVGVGDGYTF.